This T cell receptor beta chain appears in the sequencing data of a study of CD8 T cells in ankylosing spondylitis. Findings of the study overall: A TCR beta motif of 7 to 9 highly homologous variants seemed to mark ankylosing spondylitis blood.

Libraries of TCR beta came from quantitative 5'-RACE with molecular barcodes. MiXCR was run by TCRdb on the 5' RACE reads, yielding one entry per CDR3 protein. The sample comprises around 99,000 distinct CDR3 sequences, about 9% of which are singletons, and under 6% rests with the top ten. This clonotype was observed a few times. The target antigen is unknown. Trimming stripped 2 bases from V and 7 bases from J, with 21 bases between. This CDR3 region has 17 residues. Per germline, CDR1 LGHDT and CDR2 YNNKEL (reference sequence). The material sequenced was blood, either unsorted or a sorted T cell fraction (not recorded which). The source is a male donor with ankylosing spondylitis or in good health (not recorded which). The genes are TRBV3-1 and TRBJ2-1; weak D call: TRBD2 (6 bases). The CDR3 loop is CASSQRAGGLGGNEQFF. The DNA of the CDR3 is TGTGCCAGCAGCCAAAGGGCCGGGGGTCTGGGAGGTAATGAGCAGTTCTTC.